This TCR beta chain was observed in a study of cytomegalovirus exposure and HLA in healthy donors. Both 60 Vbeta primers and 13 Jbeta primers went into the PCR. Produced via immunoSEQ multiplex PCR; TCRdb's table is partial and in-frame only. The sample has around 83,000 clones, 78% seen once. As for this clone: Its antigen is unidentified.

Study-wide results and caveats: The authors listed 164 TCR beta chains as cytomegalovirus-associated. Versus the approximately 700-donor mean, an Asian-associated ancestry cluster reportedly showed fewer N-insertions in a later analysis.

Germline CDR1 MNHEY, CDR2 SMNVEV (reference sequence). There are 15 residues in the CDR3. V shed 2 bases and J 5 bases; nucleotides not matched to a gene: 7. This sequence was found in a male donor in good health and CMV-seropositive. The rearrangement uses TRBV27 and TRBJ2-5; 8 nucleotides agree with TRBD2. Specimen: PBMCs. The CDR3 nucleotides are TGTGCCAGCAGTTTAGTTAGCGGGGTCGGTGAGACCCAGTACTTC. Protein: CASSLVSGVGETQYF.